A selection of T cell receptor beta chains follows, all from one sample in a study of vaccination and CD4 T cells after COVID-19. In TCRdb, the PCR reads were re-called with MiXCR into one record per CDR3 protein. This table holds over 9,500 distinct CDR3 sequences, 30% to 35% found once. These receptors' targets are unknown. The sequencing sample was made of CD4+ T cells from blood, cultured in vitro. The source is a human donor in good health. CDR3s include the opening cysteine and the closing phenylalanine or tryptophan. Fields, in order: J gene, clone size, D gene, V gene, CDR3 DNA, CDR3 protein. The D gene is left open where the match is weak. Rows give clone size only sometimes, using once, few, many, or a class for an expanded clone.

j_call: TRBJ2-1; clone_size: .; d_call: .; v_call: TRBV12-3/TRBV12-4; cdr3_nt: TGTGCCAGCACCGACATATATGAGCAGTTCTTC; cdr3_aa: CASTDIYEQFF
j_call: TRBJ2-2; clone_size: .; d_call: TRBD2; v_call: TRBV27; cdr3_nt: TGTGCCAGCAACCCTAGCGGAAACACCGGGGAGCTGTTTTTT; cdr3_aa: CASNPSGNTGELFF
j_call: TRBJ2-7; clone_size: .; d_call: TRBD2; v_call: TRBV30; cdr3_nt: TGTGCCTGGAGCCAACCCCCCCGACTAGCGGCAACCTACGAGCAGTACTTC; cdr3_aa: CAWSQPPRLAATYEQYF
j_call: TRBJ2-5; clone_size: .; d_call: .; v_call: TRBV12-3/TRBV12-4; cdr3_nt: TGTGCCAGCAGTTTACCAGGGGAAGAGACCCAGTACTTC; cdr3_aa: CASSLPGEETQYF
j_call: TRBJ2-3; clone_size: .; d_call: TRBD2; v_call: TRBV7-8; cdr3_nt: TGTGCCAGCATCCTAGCGGCACACACAGATACGCGGTATTTT; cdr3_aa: CASILAAHTDTRYF
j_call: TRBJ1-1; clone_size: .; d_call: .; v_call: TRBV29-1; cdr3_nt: TGCAGCGGAGGGCGGAACACTGAAGCTTTCTTT; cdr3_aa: CSGGRNTEAFF
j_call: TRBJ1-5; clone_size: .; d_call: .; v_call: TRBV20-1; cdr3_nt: TGCAGTGCTAGAGATTCCGGTGGCTTTAGCAATCAGCCCCAGCATTTT; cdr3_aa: CSARDSGGFSNQPQHF
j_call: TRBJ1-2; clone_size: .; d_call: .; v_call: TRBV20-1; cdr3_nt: TGCAGTGCCATCCAGTCTCCGCTATCCTATGGCTACACCTTC; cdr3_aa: CSAIQSPLSYGYTF
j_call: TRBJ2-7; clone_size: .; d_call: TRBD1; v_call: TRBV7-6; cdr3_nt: TGTGCCAGCAGCGCACCGGGACAGGGACATTACGAGCAGTACTTC; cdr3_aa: CASSAPGQGHYEQYF
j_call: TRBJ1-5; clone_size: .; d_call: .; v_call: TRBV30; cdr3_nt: TGTGCCTGGAGTGTACGAGGGTACAATCAGCCCCAGCATTTT; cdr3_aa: CAWSVRGYNQPQHF
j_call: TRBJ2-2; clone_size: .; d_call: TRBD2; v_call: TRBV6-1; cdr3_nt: TGTGCCAGCACCCGACTAGCGGGAGGGGCCGGGGAGCTGTTTTTT; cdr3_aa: CASTRLAGGAGELFF
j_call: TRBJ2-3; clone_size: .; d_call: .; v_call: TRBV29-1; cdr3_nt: TGCAGCGCCCTTCCGGTAGATACGCAGTATTTT; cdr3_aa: CSALPVDTQYF
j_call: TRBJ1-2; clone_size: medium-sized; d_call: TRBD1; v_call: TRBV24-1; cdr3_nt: TGTGCCACCAGTGATACAACAGGGGTTGTCTATGGCTACACCTTC; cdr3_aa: CATSDTTGVVYGYTF
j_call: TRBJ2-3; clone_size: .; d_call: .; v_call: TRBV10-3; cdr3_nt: TGTGCCATCAGCCCGACGGACCTGGCGGATACGCAGTATTTT; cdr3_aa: CAISPTDLADTQYF
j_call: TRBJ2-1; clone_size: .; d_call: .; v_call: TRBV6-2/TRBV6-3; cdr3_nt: TGTGCCAGCAGGGACAGCACCTACAATGAGCAGTTCTTC; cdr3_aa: CASRDSTYNEQFF
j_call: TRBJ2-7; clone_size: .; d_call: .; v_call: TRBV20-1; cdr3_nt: TGCAGTGGCCCCCCTAGGGTATCAACCTACGAGCAGTACTTC; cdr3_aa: CSGPPRVSTYEQYF
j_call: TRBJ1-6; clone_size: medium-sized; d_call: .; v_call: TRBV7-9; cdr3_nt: TGTGCCAGCAGCTTAGAACAGTATAATTCACCCCTCCACTTT; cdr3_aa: CASSLEQYNSPLHF
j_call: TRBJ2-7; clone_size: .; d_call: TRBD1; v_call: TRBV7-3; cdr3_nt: TGTGCCAGCAGCCAGGCAGGGGGTCCCTACGAGCAGTACTTC; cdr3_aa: CASSQAGGPYEQYF